Listed here are 9 T cell receptor beta chains from one sample, sequenced in a study of T cell responses to AZD1222 COVID-19 vaccine. Repertoires were generated with immunoSEQ multiplex PCR, while TCRdb's copy carries only in-frame clones and drops some. Among 94,000 or so clones, almost 90% were seen once, and the ten largest hold about 26%. Source: peripheral blood, taken on day 0 of AZD1222 vaccination. The source is an adult in good health.

This chain joins TRBV9 and TRBJ2-1; D is undetermined. This CDR3 region has 13 residues. Deletions cut 2 bases from V and 5 bases from J, with 8 bases between. The germline V gene encodes CDR1 SGDLS and CDR2 YYNGEE. The CDR3: CASSVAQNNEQFF. CDR3 bases: TGTGCCAGCAGCGTGGCACAGAACAATGAGCAGTTCTTC. The complete variable domain, with remaining parts taken from reference TRBV9 and TRBJ2-1, reads DSGVTQTPKHLITATGQRVTLRCSPRSGDLSVYWYQQSLDQGLQFLIQYYNGEERAKGNILERFSAQQFPDLHSELNLSSLELGDSALYFCASSVAQNNEQFFGPGTRLTVL.

J is TRBJ2-3 and V is TRBV5-1; 7 nucleotides agree with TRBD1. CDR1 is SGHRS and CDR2 is YFSETQ in the germline V gene. The CDR3 contains 16 residues. With 4 bases clipped from V and 0 bases from J, the junction kept 8 bases outside the gene matches. CDR3 in amino acids: CASSPGTAPSTDTQYF. CDR3 DNA sequence: TGCGCCAGCAGCCCTGGGACAGCCCCTAGCACAGATACGCAGTATTTT.

The chain recombines TRBV20-1 with TRBJ2-7; D remains ambiguous. The CDR3 is made up of 11 amino acids. Trimming pared 6 bases from V and 4 bases from J, leaving 10 bases between. Germline V gene lookup returns CDR1 DFQATT and CDR2 SNEGSKA (reference sequence). CDR3 nucleotide sequence: TGCAGTGCCCCCGTGGTGTACGAGCAGTACTTC. It is translated as CSAPVVYEQYF.

The rearrangement uses TRBV10-3 and TRBJ2-3; D is possibly TRBD2 (7 bases). CDR3 size: 15 residues. Trimming took off 0 bases at V and 1 base at J, with 8 bases between the two ends. Germline CDR1 reads ENHRY; CDR2 reads SYGVKD. For the CDR3, the DNA is TGTGCCATCAGTGAGTCAGGGGGGGGCACAGATACGCAGTATTTT. This codes for CAISESGGGTDTQYF.

J is TRBJ2-7 and V is TRBV12-3 or TRBV12-4; D possibly corresponds to TRBD1 (5 bases). Trimming stripped 1 base from V and 3 bases from J, with 7 bases between. The CDR3 extends over 13 amino acids. The CDR3 protein is CASSLEQDYEQYF. The CDR3 bases are TGTGCCAGCAGTTTAGAACAGGACTACGAGCAGTACTTC.

The V gene is TRBV6-5, the J gene TRBJ2-7, with 9 bases identical to TRBD1. Germline V gene sequence: CDR1 MNHEY, CDR2 SVGAGI. The V segment lost 2 bases and the J segment 1 base; nucleotides outside the gene matches: 6. The CDR3 is 16 residues long. Here the CDR3 reads CASSYGNRGLSYEQYF. In DNA, the CDR3 is TGTGCCAGCAGTTACGGGAACAGGGGGCTTTCCTACGAGCAGTACTTC.

The chain recombines TRBV9 with TRBJ2-1; 8 nucleotides agree with TRBD2. The CDR3 sequence is 15 residues long. Germline CDR1 reads SGDLS; CDR2 reads YYNGEE. V gave up 4 bases and J gave up 8 bases; unmatched junction bases: 11. In DNA form, the CDR3 reads TGTGCCAGCAGCCCCGGGGGGGTACGAGGGGATGAGCAGTTCTTC. It encodes CASSPGGVRGDEQFF.

The CDR3 nucleotides are TGTGCCAGCAGCTTGGAGCGAAAAGTAGGGAATGGCTACGAGCAGTACTTC. Translating gives CASSLERKVGNGYEQYF. The chain links TRBV5-6 to TRBJ2-7; D is undetermined. Trimming took off 0 bases at V and 3 bases at J, with 19 bases between the two ends. There are 17 residues in the CDR3. The V gene's germline CDR1 is SGHDT and CDR2 YYEEEE.

This clone was seen once. The chain couples TRBV25-1 to TRBJ1-6; D perhaps matches TRBD1 (5 bases). The CDR3 has 14 residues. Per germline, CDR1 MGHDK and CDR2 SYGVNS. V was shortened by 0 bases and J by 7 bases, with 7 bases between the two germline ends. The CDR3 is CASSEYQGNSPLHF. CDR3 in DNA: TGTGCCAGCAGTGAATACCAGGGAAATTCACCCCTCCACTTT.